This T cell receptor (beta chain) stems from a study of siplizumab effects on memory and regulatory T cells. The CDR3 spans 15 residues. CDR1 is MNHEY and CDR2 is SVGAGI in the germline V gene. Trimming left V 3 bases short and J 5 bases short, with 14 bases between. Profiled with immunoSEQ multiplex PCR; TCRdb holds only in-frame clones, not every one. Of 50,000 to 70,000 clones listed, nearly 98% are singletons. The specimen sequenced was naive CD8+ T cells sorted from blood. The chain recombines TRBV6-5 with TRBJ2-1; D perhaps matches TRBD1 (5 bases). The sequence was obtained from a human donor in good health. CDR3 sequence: CASSYQGSIHNEQFF. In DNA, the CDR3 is TGTGCCAGCAGTTATCAGGGATCAATTCACAATGAGCAGTTCTTC.